The 11 T cell receptor beta chains presented below share a single source sample, sequenced in a study of beta chain features in type 1 diabetes. All of the isolated RNA was reverse transcribed, so expressed TCRB transcripts were sequenced. Using immunoSEQ multiplex PCR, the repertoire was profiled, and TCRdb retains in-frame clones only, with some absent. The table has under 500,000 clones, 30% seen once. Input material: naive CD4+ T cells from blood. Every receptor here comes from a man between 18 and 35 years old in good health.

The rearrangement uses TRBV2 and TRBJ2-6; 9 nucleotides align to TRBD1. The CDR3 contains 17 residues. V lost 7 bases and J lost 0; bases outside the gene matches: 7. Germline values: CDR1 SNHLY, CDR2 FYNNEI. The CDR3 here is CASNSGTGNSGANVLTF. The CDR3 coding sequence is TGTGCCAGCAACTCCGGGACAGGGAACTCTGGGGCCAACGTCCTGACTTTC.

In this sample, this clone turned up a few times. The rearrangement joins TRBV15 to TRBJ2-3, with D uncertain. CDR3 length: 16 residues. Per the germline V gene, CDR1 is LNHNV and CDR2 is YYDKDF (reference sequence). Trimming stripped 0 bases from V and 0 bases from J, with 10 bases between. The CDR3 is CATSRDLVSSTDTQYF. The CDR3 nucleotides are TGTGCCACCAGCAGAGACTTGGTCTCGAGCACAGATACGCAGTATTTT.

The CDR3 region has the DNA TGCGCCAGCAGCTTCTCCACAGTTAGCTCTGGGGCCAACGTCCTGACTTTC. Amino acids: CASSFSTVSSGANVLTF. J is TRBJ2-6 and V is TRBV5-1; D is ambiguous. CDR1 and CDR2 from the germline V gene are SGHRS and YFSETQ. With 2 bases removed from V and 0 bases from J, the gap between germline ends came to 12 bases. This CDR3 region has 17 residues.

The chain's CDR3 is CASSLAGGNNNEQFF. CDR3 bases: TGCGCCAGCAGCTTAGCGGGAGGGAATAACAATGAGCAGTTCTTC. This sequence joins TRBV4-3 and TRBJ2-1, with 11 bases that match TRBD2. The junction had 5 bases not matched to a gene; V was cut back by 5 bases and J by 5 bases. The length of the CDR3 is 15 residues. From germline, CDR1 is LGHNA and CDR2 YSLEER.

The J gene is TRBJ1-2, the V gene TRBV6-5; 8 positions agree with TRBD1. V gave up 3 bases and J gave up 8 bases; unmatched junction bases: 8. CDR1 is MNHEY and CDR2 is SVGAGI in the germline V gene. The CDR3 is 14 residues long. The DNA of the CDR3 is TGTGCCAGCAGTTATTCCGGGACAGGATTCGGCTACACCTTC. Its translation is CASSYSGTGFGYTF.

Only one count was recorded for this clone. The sample carries other DNA sequences with the same CDR3. The chain combines TRBV4-3 with TRBJ2-3; 10 bases match TRBD2. The CDR3 spans 15 residues. Germline V gene data show CDR1 as LGHNA and CDR2 as YSLEER. The ends lost 3 bases at V and 1 base at J; junction bases unmatched: 1. CDR3 region: CASSHGTSGTDTQYF. In nucleotides, the CDR3 is TGCGCCAGCAGCCACGGGACTAGCGGCACAGATACGCAGTATTTT.

The chain is built from TRBV7-2 and TRBJ2-3; 8 bases match TRBD2. V lost 3 bases to trimming and J lost 3 bases; unmatched junction nucleotides: 8. The CDR3 spans 16 residues. The germline gives CDR1 SGHTA, CDR2 FQGNSA. The CDR3: CASSFITGGRTDTQYF. In nucleotides, the CDR3 is TGTGCCAGCAGCTTTATTACGGGAGGGAGGACAGATACGCAGTATTTT.

This clone was counted a few times. This chain links TRBV13 with TRBJ1-1; 8 bases align to TRBD1. The CDR3 extends over 13 amino acids. Trimming removed 5 bases from V and 7 bases from J; junction bases left unmatched: 6. Per germline, CDR1 PRHDT and CDR2 FYEKMQ (reference sequence). This CDR3 is CASSPRGQDEAFF. CDR3 nucleotides: TGTGCCAGCAGCCCCCGGGGACAGGATGAAGCTTTCTTT. The variable domain in full, with the rest retrieved from reference TRBV13 and TRBJ1-1, is AAGVIQSPRHLIKEKRETATLKCYPIPRHDTVYWYQQGPGQDPQFLISFYEKMQSDKGSIPDRFSAQQFSDYHSELNMSSLELGDSALYFCASSPRGQDEAFFGQGTRLTVV.

This clone was seen more than once but under ten times. The J gene is TRBJ1-1, the V gene TRBV30; TRBD1 might be the D (6 bases). V lost 8 bases and J 4 bases, leaving 11 bases between the germline ends. The V gene's germline CDR1 is GTSNPN and CDR2 SVGIG (reference sequence). The CDR3 has 11 residues. The DNA for the CDR3 is TGTGCCCTAAGGGGGACCACTGAAGCTTTCTTT. Its translation is CALRGTTEAFF.

A few counts support this clone. The chain uses TRBV7-2 and TRBJ2-1; no firm D call. The CDR3 is made up of 15 amino acids. Germline loops: CDR1 SGHTA, CDR2 FQGNSA. Trimming pared 4 bases from V and 0 bases from J, leaving 10 bases between. The CDR3 spells CASSSYTSSYNEQFF. The CDR3 DNA reads as TGTGCCAGCAGCTCCTACACAAGCTCCTACAATGAGCAGTTCTTC.

V gene TRBV6-1 combines with J gene TRBJ2-3; D is undetermined. The V and J ends lost 1 base and 4 bases respectively, with 6 bases between them. The CDR3 has 13 residues. Germline CDR1 MNHNS, CDR2 SASEGT. The CDR3 here is CASSEVWPDTQYF. The CDR3 DNA reads as TGTGCCAGCAGTGAAGTTTGGCCAGATACGCAGTATTTT.